Below, 4 T cell receptor beta chains from the same sample are listed, as sequenced in a study of Graves' ophthalmopathy and Graves' hyperthyroidism. Investigators amplified TCR beta CDR3 regions from RNA transcripts. The first round was an RT-PCR with HTBI primers, and the second round was a multiplex PCR. TCRdb reprocessed the multiplex PCR reads via MiXCR and lists one record per CDR3 protein. This sample has roughly 600,000 distinct CDR3 sequences, with 35% to 40% found just once. The sequenced sample consisted of peripheral blood or thyroid tissue (not recorded which). The receptors were sampled from an adult man with Graves' hyperthyroidism.

This clonotype was recorded many times. This chain connects TRBV9 to TRBJ1-1; D is unclear. Germline V gives CDR1 SGDLS, CDR2 YYNGEE. This CDR3 comprises 15 residues. Trimming stripped 4 bases from V and 8 bases from J, with 21 bases between. CDR3 in amino acids: CASSPLEWVGPEAFF. CDR3 bases: TGTGCCAGCAGCCCCCTCGAGTGGGTAGGACCCGAAGCTTTCTTT.

This chain joins TRBV24-1 and TRBJ2-1, with 7 bases aligning to TRBD1. CDR3 size: 15 residues. Germline values: CDR1 KGHDR, CDR2 SFDVKD. Losses at the gene ends were 7 bases for V and 5 bases for J; bases not matched to a gene: 10. The CDR3 DNA reads TGTGCCACCAGCAACCAGGGGGTAATGAACAATGAGCAGTTCTTC. Protein sequence: CATSNQGVMNNEQFF.

As for this clonotype: This could be a read error, since a much larger clone is one nucleotide away. This chain connects TRBV14 to TRBJ1-3; D is unclear. CDR1 is SGHDN and CDR2 is FVKESK in the germline V gene. The V and J ends lost 4 bases and 0 bases respectively, with 10 bases between them. The CDR3 is made up of 15 amino acids. The CDR3 sequence: CASSLLPSSGNTIYF. CDR3 coding DNA: TGTGCCAGCAGCCTCCTTCCCAGCTCTGGAAACACCATATATTTT.

In this sample, this clonotype turned up a few times. V usage is TRBV12-3 or TRBV12-4 and J usage is TRBJ1-4; 9 bases are shared with TRBD1. V lost 6 bases and J lost 6; bases outside the gene matches: 5. This CDR3 region has 14 residues. The CDR3 region has the DNA TGTGCCAGCAGGTGGACAGGGGTGGATGAAAAACTGTTTTTT. Its translation is CASRWTGVDEKLFF.